The sequence of this TCR beta chain was determined in a study of blood T cell repertoires in COVID-19. Study-wide background: Italy, Spain and the United States were the sources of the convalescent and acute COVID-19 samples. From T cells, B-cell-depleted T cells, or PBMCs came the material, which was cDNA or gDNA.

As handled by the study authors: It was from reference gene primer amplification that nucleated cell counts were estimated. The assay was immunoSEQ multiplex PCR, and TCRdb's table has in-frame clones only and misses some. Clone size and the V and J calls come from that table; the DNA yielded D and trimming. Seen here are some 270,000 clones, about 80% observed once, and the top ten hold 15% to 19%. Germline V gene data show CDR1 as MNHEY and CDR2 as SVGAGI. CDR3 size: 14 residues. As regards this clone: At one of its ends the junction is not consistent with the germline gene, which may arise from a read error.

The rearrangement links TRBV6-5 to TRBJ2-4; maybe TRBD1 (6 bases). The receptor was derived from a person aged 65-85 years with COVID-19, enrolled during active disease. Sample: peripheral blood. The CDR3, as DNA: TGTGCCAGCAGGCCGAGGACAGCCCAAAACATTCAGTACTTC. Its translation: CASRPRTAQNIQYF.